Below are 18 T cell receptor beta chains sequenced from a single sample in a study of control samples from healthy donors and cancer patients. Produced via immunoSEQ multiplex PCR; TCRdb's table is partial and in-frame only. Here the sample table reports about 210,000 clones. Sequencing was carried out using blood. All receptors come from a woman aged 25 to 39 in good health.

The chain recombines TRBV28 with TRBJ1-5; 10 nucleotides agree with TRBD1. The CDR3 consists of 16 residues. CDR1 and CDR2 (germline): MDHEN, SYDVKM. The V and J ends lost 5 bases and 5 bases, in that order; junction bases with no gene match: 9. The CDR3 DNA is TGTGCCAGCAGTCTCGGGGGGACAGGGGCGGATCAGCCCCAGCATTTT. Translation gives CASSLGGTGADQPQHF.

This chain joins TRBV18 and TRBJ2-5; 8 nucleotides line up with TRBD1. Per the germline V gene, CDR1 is KGHSH and CDR2 is LQKENI. V shed 4 bases and J 2 bases; nucleotides not matched to a gene: 6. The length of the CDR3 is 15 residues. CDR3: CASSLDRGLQETQYF. The DNA of the CDR3 is TGTGCCAGCTCACTTGACAGGGGATTACAAGAGACCCAGTACTTC. Based on the CDR3 plus reference TRBV18 and TRBJ2-5, the full variable domain is NAGVMQNPRHLVRRRGQEARLRCSPMKGHSHVYWYRQLPEEGLKFMVYLQKENIIDESGMPKERFSAEFPKEGPSILRIQQVVRGDSAAYFCASSLDRGLQETQYFGPGTRLLVL.

CDR3 DNA sequence: TGTGCCATCAGACAGACGAGCTCTGGAAACACCATATATTTT. It is translated as CAIRQTSSGNTIYF. The V gene is TRBV10-3, the J gene TRBJ1-3; D is undetermined. This CDR3 contains 14 residues. Germline CDR1 ENHRY, CDR2 SYGVKD. Trimming removed 6 bases at V and 0 bases at J, with 9 bases between.

The chain couples TRBV9 to TRBJ1-2; possibly TRBD1 for D (5 bases). V lost 0 bases and J lost 5, with 11 bases in between. Germline loops: CDR1 SGDLS, CDR2 YYNGEE. The CDR3 covers 14 residues. This CDR3 is CASSVAGTSYGYTF. The DNA of the CDR3 is TGTGCCAGCAGCGTAGCTGGGACCTCGTATGGCTACACCTTC.

The CDR3: CTSSRRQGSGGQPQHF. CDR3 nucleotides: TGCACCAGCAGCCGTAGACAGGGAAGCGGGGGTCAGCCCCAGCATTTT. The chain has TRBV1 and TRBJ1-5. TRBV1 is classified as a pseudogene. This CDR3 contains 16 residues.

The rearrangement links TRBV3-1 (or the pseudogene TRBV3-2) to TRBJ1-1; TRBD1 might be the D (5 bases). There are 14 residues in the CDR3. The germline V and J ends were trimmed by 3 bases and 5 bases, with 13 bases remaining between them. CDR1 is LGHDT and CDR2 is YNNKEL in the germline V gene (reference sequence). CDR3 sequence: CASSQGMWGTEAFF. CDR3 nucleotide sequence: TGTGCCAGCAGCCAGGGAATGTGGGGGACTGAAGCTTTCTTT.

The chain couples TRBV6-5 to TRBJ1-2; TRBD1 aligns across 8 bases. Germline V gene data show CDR1 as MNHEY and CDR2 as SVGAGI. V trimming: 6 bases; J trimming: 8 bases; junction bases outside the gene matches: 11. The CDR3 contains 14 residues. The CDR3 region has the DNA TGTGCCAGCAGACCCTCGACAGGGGCAGGAGGCTACACCTTC. Translating gives CASRPSTGAGGYTF.

J is TRBJ1-2 and V is TRBV19, with a tentative D call TRBD1 (6 bases). This CDR3 has 15 residues. Germline CDR1 is LNHDA and CDR2 is SQIVND (reference sequence). V was trimmed by 7 bases and J by 4 bases, leaving 19 bases between them. The CDR3 reads CASKGESRKGYGYTF. CDR3 bases: TGTGCCAGTAAGGGGGAGTCCAGAAAGGGCTATGGCTACACCTTC.

The rearrangement links TRBV6-4 to TRBJ2-1; 7 nucleotides match TRBD2. The J segment lost 7 bases and the V segment lost 3 bases, leaving 9 bases of the junction unmatched. This CDR3 is built from 15 residues. The germline gives CDR1 MRHNA, CDR2 SNTAGT. CDR3 DNA: TGTGCCAGCAGTGAGGTGGGGGGGGATGGAAATGAGCAGTTCTTC. Amino acid sequence: CASSEVGGDGNEQFF.

The V and J genes are TRBV4-2 and TRBJ2-1; 8 positions match TRBD2. The V segment lost 0 bases and the J segment 7 bases; nucleotides outside the gene matches: 8. The CDR3 is 16 residues long. Germline CDR1 is LGHNA and CDR2 is YNFKEQ. The CDR3 DNA sequence: TGTGCCAGCAGCCAAGAATCAGCGGGGGACCCTAATGAGCAGTTCTTC. This encodes CASSQESAGDPNEQFF.

The chain employs TRBV29-1 and TRBJ1-2; tentatively, D is TRBD1 (5 bases). The CDR3 spans 13 residues. The V end was cut by 4 bases, the J end by 1 base, with 10 bases between. Looked up from germline, CDR1 is SQVTM and CDR2 is ANQGSEA. The chain's CDR3 is CSVGGALNYGYTF. DNA of the CDR3: TGCAGCGTTGGAGGGGCTCTTAACTATGGCTACACCTTC.

The chain uses TRBV5-1 and TRBJ2-1; 8 bases fit TRBD1. The CDR3 is made up of 19 amino acids. Germline lookup yields CDR1 SGHRS and CDR2 YFSETQ. V dropped 1 base and J dropped 1; count of bases not matched to a gene: 13. This CDR3 is CASSLPRYRDRGSYNEQFF. CDR3 in DNA: TGCGCCAGCAGCTTGCCACGATACCGAGACAGGGGATCCTACAATGAGCAGTTCTTC.

Details on this clone: Other nucleotide sequences from this sample produce the same CDR3. The J gene is TRBJ1-1, the V gene TRBV6-5, with a possible D match to TRBD1 (5 bases). Germline assignment: CDR1 MNHEY and CDR2 SVGAGI. The V and J ends lost 7 bases and 5 bases respectively, with 17 bases between them. There are 14 residues in the CDR3. CDR3 sequence: CASKSRGRGTEAFF. The CDR3, as DNA: TGTGCCAGCAAGAGTCGGGGTAGGGGTACTGAAGCTTTCTTT.

This chain links TRBV28 with TRBJ1-2; no clear D. In germline, CDR1 is MDHEN, CDR2 SYDVKM. The CDR3 is 15 amino acids. The ends were cut back, 5 bases at V and 1 base at J, with 14 bases in the middle. CDR3 in amino acids: CASSAVTEFNYGYTF. DNA for the CDR3: TGTGCCAGCAGTGCTGTTACAGAATTTAACTATGGCTACACCTTC.

J is TRBJ2-5 and V is TRBV14; 8 positions agree with TRBD1. CDR1 and CDR2 from the germline V gene are SGHDN and FVKESK. Germline trimming cut 6 bases from V and 4 bases from J; bases unmatched to any gene: 7. The CDR3 runs 14 residues. The CDR3 here is CASRKNGQGETQYF. The CDR3 coding sequence is TGTGCCAGCAGGAAGAACGGACAGGGAGAGACCCAGTACTTC.

CDR3 sequence reads: CASSWGSSYEQYF. The CDR3 DNA follows: TGTGCCAGCAGCTGGGGGAGCTCCTACGAGCAGTACTTC. The chain carries TRBV11-2 and TRBJ2-7; D could derive from TRBD1 or TRBD2 (5 bases each). The germline V and J ends were trimmed by 4 bases and 0 bases, with 7 bases remaining between them. The CDR3 spans 13 residues. Germline values: CDR1 SGHAT, CDR2 FQNNGV.

The J gene is TRBJ1-5, the V gene TRBV4-1; D not resolved. Germline CDR1 MGHRA, CDR2 YSYEKL. The V gene lost 6 bases and the J gene lost 0 bases, with 12 bases spanning the gap. The CDR3 length is 15 residues. This CDR3 reads CASSLYQDSNQPQHF. The CDR3 nucleotides read TGCGCCAGCAGTCTTTACCAGGATAGCAATCAGCCCCAGCATTTT.

The chain employs TRBV4-2 and TRBJ1-6, with a possible D match to TRBD1 (6 bases). V shed 9 bases and J shed 8 bases, with 14 bases lying between them. Germline CDR1 and CDR2: LGHNA and YNFKEQ. The CDR3 is 13 residues long. DNA for the CDR3: TGTGCCAGTCGGCGGGCAGGGGATTCACCCCTCCACTTT. As protein: CASRRAGDSPLHF.